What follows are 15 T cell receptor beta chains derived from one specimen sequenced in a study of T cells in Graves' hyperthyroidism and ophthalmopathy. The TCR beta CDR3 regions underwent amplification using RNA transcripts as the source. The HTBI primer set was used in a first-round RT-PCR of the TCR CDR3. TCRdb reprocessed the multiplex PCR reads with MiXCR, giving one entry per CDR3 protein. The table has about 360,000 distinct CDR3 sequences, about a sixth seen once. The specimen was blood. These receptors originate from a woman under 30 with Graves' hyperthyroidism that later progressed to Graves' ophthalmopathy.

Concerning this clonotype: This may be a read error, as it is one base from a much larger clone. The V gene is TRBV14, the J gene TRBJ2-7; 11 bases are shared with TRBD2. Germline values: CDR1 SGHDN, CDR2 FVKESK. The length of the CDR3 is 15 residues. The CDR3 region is CASRATSGSSYEQHF. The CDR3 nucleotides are TGTGCCAGCAGGGCAACTAGCGGGAGCTCCTACGAGCAGCACTTC. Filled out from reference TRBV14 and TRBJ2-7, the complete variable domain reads EAGVTQFPSHSVIEKGQTVTLRCDPISGHDNLYWYRRVMGKEIKFLLHFVKESKQDESGMPNNRFLAERTGGTYSTLKVQPAELEDSGVYFCASRATSGSSYEQHFGPGTRLTVT.

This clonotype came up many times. Here the CDR3 reads CSARDISWDEQFF. The CDR3 bases are TGCAGTGCTAGAGATATTAGCTGGGATGAGCAGTTCTTC. The chain combines TRBV20-1 with TRBJ2-1, with unresolved D. The CDR3 totals 13 residues. Germline lookup yields CDR1 DFQATT and CDR2 SNEGSKA (reference sequence). V was trimmed by 0 bases and J by 8 bases, leaving 11 bases between them.

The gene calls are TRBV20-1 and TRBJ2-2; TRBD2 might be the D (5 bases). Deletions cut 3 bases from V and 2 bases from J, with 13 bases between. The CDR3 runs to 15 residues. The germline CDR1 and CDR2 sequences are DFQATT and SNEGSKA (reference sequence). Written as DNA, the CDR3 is TGCAGTGCTAGCAATGAAGCGGCTAACACCGGGGAGCTGTTTTTT. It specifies CSASNEAANTGELFF.

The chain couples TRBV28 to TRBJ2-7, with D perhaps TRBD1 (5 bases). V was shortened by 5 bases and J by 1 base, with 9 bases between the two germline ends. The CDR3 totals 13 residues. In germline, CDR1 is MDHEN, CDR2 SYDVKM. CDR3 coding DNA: TGTGCCAGCAGTCCTCCAGGGTCCTACGAGCAGTACTTC. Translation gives CASSPPGSYEQYF.

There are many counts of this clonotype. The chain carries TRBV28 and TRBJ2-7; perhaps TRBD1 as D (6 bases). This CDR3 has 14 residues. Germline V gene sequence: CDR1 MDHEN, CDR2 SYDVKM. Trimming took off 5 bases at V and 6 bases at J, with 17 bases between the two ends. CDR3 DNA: TGTGCCAGCAGTCTCTCGACAGGCCCCCGCGAGCAGTACTTC. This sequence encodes CASSLSTGPREQYF.

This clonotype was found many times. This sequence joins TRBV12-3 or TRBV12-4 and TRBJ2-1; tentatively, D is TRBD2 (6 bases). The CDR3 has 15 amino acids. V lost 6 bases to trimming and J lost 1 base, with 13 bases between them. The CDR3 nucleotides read TGTGCCAGCAGCCCTTGGAGGGAATCCTACAATGAGCAGTTCTTC. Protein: CASSPWRESYNEQFF.

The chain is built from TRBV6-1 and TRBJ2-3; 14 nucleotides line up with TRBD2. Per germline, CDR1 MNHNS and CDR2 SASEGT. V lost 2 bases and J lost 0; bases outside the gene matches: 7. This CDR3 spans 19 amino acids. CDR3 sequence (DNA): TGTGCCAGCAGTGAACGGGGACTAGCGGGAGCCTCTAGCACAGATACGCAGTATTTT. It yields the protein CASSERGLAGASSTDTQYF.

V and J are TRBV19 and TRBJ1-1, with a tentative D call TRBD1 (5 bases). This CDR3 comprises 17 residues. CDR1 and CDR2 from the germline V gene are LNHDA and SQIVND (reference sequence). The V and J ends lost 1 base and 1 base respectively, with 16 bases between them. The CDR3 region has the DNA TGTGCCAGTAGTATAGGAACCGGGACGGCAGAGAACACTGAAGCTTTCTTT. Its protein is CASSIGTGTAENTEAFF.

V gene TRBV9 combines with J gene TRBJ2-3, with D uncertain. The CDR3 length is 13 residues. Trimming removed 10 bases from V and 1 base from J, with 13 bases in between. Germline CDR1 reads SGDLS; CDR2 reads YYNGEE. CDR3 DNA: TGTGCCGGAACCACTGGGGGCACAGATACGCAGTATTTT. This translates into CAGTTGGTDTQYF.

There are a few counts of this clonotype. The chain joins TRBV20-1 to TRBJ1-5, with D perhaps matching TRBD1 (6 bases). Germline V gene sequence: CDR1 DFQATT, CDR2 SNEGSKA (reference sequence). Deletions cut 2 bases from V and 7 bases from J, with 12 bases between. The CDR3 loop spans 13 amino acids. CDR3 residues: CSARSAGAQPQHF. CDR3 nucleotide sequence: TGCAGTGCTAGATCAGCGGGGGCCCAGCCCCAGCATTTT.

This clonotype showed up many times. The CDR3 spells CASKPGEGQPQHF. Here the CDR3 DNA reads TGTGCCAGCAAGCCCGGGGAAGGACAGCCCCAGCATTTT. This chain connects TRBV27 to TRBJ1-5; the D is unclear. V lost 7 bases and J lost 7, with 14 bases in between. The germline V gene encodes CDR1 MNHEY and CDR2 SMNVEV (reference sequence). CDR3 length: 13 amino acids.

In DNA, the CDR3 is TGTGCCAGCAAACCATCTATAGCGGGAACCTACGAGCAGTACTTC. Its translation is CASKPSIAGTYEQYF. V gene TRBV28 combines with J gene TRBJ2-7, with 8 bases lining up with TRBD2. Looked up from germline, CDR1 is MDHEN and CDR2 is SYDVKM. This CDR3 has 15 residues. V dropped 7 bases and J dropped 2; count of bases not matched to a gene: 10.

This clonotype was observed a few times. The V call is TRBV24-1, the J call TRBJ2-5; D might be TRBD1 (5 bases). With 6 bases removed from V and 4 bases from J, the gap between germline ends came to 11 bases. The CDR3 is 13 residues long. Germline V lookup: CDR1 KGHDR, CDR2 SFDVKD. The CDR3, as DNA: TGTGCCACCAGTAAAAGGGGCCCAGAGACCCAGTACTTC. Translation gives CATSKRGPETQYF.

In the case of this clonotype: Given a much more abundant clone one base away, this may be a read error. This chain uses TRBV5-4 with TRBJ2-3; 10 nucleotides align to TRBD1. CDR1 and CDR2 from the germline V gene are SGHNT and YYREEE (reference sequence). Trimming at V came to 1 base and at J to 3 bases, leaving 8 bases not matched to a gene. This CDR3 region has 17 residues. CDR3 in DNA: TGTGCCAGCAGCTTGAATCATGGGGGACAGGGGACAGATACGCAGTATTTT. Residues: CASSLNHGGQGTDTQYF.

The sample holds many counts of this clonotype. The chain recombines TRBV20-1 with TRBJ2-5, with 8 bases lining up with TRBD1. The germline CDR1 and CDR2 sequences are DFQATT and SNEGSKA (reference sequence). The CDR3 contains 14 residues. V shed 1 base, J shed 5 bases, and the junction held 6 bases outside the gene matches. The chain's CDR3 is CSARVQGATETQYF. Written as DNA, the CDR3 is TGCAGTGCTAGAGTTCAGGGGGCAACGGAGACCCAGTACTTC.